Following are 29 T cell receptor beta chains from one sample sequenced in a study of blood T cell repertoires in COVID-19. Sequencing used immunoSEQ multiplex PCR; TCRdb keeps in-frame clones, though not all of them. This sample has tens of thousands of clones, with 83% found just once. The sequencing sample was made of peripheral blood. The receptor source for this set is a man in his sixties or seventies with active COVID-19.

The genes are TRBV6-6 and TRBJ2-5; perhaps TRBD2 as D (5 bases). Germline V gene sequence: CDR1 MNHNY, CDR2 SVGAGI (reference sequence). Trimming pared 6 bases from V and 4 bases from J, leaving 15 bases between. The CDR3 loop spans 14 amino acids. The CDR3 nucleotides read TGTGCCAGCAGCCACGGGGTGGGTGGAGAGACCCAGTACTTC. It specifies CASSHGVGGETQYF.

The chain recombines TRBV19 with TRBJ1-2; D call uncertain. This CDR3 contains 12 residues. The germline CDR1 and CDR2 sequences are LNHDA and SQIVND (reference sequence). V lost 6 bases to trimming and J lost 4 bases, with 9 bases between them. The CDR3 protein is CASSESGYGYTF. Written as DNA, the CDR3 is TGTGCCAGTAGCGAATCAGGCTATGGCTACACCTTC. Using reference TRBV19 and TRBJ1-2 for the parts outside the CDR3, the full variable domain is DGGITQSPKYLFRKEGQNVTLSCEQNLNHDAMYWYRQDPGQGLRLIYYSQIVNDFQKGDIAEGYSVSREKKESFPLTVTSAQKNPTAFYLCASSESGYGYTFGSGTRLTVV.

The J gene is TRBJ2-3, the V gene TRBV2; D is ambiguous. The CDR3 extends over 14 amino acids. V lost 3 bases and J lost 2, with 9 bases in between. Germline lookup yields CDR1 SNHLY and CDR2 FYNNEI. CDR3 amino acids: CASSDSSVTDTQYF. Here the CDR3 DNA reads TGTGCCAGCAGTGATAGTAGTGTCACAGATACGCAGTATTTT.

The CDR3, as DNA: TGCGCCAGCAGCACCACAGGGAGCTCTGGAAACACCATATATTTT. Protein sequence: CASSTTGSSGNTIYF. The genes are TRBV5-1 and TRBJ1-3; possible D gene TRBD1, 6 bases. The CDR3 totals 15 residues. CDR1 is SGHRS, CDR2 YFSETQ, per germline. The germline V and J ends were trimmed by 4 bases and 0 bases, with 11 bases remaining between them.

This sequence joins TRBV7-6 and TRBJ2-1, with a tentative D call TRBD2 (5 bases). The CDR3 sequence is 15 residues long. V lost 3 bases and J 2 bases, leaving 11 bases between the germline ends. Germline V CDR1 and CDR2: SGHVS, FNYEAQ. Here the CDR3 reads CASSLGSSAYNEQFF. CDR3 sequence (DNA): TGTGCCAGCAGCTTGGGGAGTAGCGCCTACAATGAGCAGTTCTTC.

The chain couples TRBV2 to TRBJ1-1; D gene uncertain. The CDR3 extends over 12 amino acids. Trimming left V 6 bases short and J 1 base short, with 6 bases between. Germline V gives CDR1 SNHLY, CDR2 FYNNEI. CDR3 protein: CASSLRNTEAFF. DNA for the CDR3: TGTGCCAGCAGCCTAAGGAACACTGAAGCTTTCTTT. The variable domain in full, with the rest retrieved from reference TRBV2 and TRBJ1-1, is EPEVTQTPSHQVTQMGQEVILRCVPISNHLYFYWYRQILGQKVEFLVSFYNNEISEKSEIFDDQFSVERPDGSNFTLKIRSTKLEDSAMYFCASSLRNTEAFFGQGTRLTVV.

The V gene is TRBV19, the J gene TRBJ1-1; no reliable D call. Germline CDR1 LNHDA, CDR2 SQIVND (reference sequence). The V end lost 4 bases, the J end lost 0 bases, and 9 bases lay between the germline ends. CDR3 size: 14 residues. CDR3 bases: TGTGCCAGTAGTAGGTACCAGATGAACACTGAAGCTTTCTTT. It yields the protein CASSRYQMNTEAFF.

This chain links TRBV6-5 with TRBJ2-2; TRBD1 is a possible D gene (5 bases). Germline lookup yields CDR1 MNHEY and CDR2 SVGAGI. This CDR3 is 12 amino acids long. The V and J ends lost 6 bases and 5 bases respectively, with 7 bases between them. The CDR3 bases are TGTGCCAGCAGAGCAGGGACCGGGGAGCTGTTTTTT. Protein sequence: CASRAGTGELFF.

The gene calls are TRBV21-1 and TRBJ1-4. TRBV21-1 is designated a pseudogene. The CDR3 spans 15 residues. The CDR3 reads CASSKWGGVEEKLFF. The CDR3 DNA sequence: TGTGCCAGCAGCAAATGGGGGGGGGTTGAGGAAAAACTGTTTTTT.

The CDR3 reads CASSQESSLTGELFF. In nucleotides, the CDR3 is TGTGCCAGCAGCCAAGAATCATCGCTAACCGGGGAGCTGTTTTTT. The chain employs TRBV3-1 (or the pseudogene TRBV3-2) and TRBJ2-2; D not certain. Germline-derived CDR1 and CDR2 are LGHDT and YNNKEL (reference sequence). The CDR3 is 15 amino acids. V was pared by 0 bases and J by 5 bases, with 10 bases between.

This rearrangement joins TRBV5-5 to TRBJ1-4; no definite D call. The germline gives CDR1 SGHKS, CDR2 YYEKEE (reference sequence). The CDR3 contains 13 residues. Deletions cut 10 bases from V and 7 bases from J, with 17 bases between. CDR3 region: CASSSLPGEKLFF. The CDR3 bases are TGTGCCTCCTCCAGCCTCCCGGGTGAAAAACTGTTTTTT.

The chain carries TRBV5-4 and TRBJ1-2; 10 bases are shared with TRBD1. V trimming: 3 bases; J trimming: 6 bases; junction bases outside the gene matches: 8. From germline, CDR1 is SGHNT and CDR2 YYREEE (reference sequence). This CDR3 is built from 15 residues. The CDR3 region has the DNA TGTGCCAGCAGCTCTACGACAGGGGGCAGGGATGGCTACACCTTC. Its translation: CASSSTTGGRDGYTF.

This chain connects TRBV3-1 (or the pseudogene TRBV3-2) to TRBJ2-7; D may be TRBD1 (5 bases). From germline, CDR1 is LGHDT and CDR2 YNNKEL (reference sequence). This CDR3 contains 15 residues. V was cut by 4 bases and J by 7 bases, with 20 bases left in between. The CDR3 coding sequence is TGTGCCAGCAGCCTATCTCAGGGTTCCGCCTTAGAGCAGTACTTC. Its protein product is CASSLSQGSALEQYF.

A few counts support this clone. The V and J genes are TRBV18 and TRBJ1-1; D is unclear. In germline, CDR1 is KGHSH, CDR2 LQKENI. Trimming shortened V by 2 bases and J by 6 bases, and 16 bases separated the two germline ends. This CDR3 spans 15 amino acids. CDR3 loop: CASSPSLPEVSEAFF. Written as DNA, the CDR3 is TGTGCCAGCTCACCAAGTCTGCCGGAGGTCTCTGAAGCTTTCTTT.

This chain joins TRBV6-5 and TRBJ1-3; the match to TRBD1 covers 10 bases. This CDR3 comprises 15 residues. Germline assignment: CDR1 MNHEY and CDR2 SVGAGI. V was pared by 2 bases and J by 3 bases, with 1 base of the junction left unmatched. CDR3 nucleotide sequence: TGTGCCAGCAGTTACGACAGGGGGCATGGAAACACCATATATTTT. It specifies CASSYDRGHGNTIYF.

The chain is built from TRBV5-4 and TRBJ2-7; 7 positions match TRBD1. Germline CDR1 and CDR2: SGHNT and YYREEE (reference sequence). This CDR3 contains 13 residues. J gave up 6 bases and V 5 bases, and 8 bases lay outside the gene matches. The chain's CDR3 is CASRVTGDGEQYF. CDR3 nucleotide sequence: TGTGCCAGCAGAGTAACAGGGGATGGCGAGCAGTACTTC.

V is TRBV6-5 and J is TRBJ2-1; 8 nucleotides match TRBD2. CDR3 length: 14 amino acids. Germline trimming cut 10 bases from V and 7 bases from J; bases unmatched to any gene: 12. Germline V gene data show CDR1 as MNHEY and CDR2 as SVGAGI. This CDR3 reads CATQAGVFWNEQFF. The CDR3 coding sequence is TGTGCCACTCAAGCGGGAGTGTTCTGGAATGAGCAGTTCTTC.

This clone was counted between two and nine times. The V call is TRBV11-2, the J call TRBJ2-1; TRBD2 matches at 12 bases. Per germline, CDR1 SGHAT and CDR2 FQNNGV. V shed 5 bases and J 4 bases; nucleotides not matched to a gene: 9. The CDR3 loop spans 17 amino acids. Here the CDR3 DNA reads TGTGCCAGCAGCCCGACTAGCGGGAGTGGCTCTTACAATGAGCAGTTCTTC. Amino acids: CASSPTSGSGSYNEQFF.

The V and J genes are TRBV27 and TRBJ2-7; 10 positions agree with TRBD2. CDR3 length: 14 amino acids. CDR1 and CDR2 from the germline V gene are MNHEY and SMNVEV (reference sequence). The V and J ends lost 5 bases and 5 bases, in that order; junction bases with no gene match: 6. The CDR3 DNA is TGTGCCAGCAGTGCTAGCGGGAGCTATCACGAGCAGTACTTC. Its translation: CASSASGSYHEQYF.

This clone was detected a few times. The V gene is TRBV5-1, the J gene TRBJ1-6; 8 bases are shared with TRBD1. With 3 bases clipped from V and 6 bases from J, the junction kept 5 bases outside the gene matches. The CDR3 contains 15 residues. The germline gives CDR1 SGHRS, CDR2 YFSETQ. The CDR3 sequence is CASSSGQGGNSPLHF. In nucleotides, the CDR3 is TGCGCCAGCAGCTCTGGACAGGGAGGTAATTCACCCCTCCACTTT. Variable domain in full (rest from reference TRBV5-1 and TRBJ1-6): KAGVTQTPRYLIKTRGQQVTLSCSPISGHRSVSWYQQTPGQGLQFLFEYFSETQRNKGNFPGRFSGRQFSNSRSEMNVSTLELGDSALYLCASSSGQGGNSPLHFGNGTRLTVT.

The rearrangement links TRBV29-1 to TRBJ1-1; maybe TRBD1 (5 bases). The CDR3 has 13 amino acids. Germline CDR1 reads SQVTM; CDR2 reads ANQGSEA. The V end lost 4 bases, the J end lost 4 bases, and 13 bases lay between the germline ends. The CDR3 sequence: CSVVAGWPTEAFF. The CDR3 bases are TGCAGCGTTGTGGCAGGGTGGCCCACTGAAGCTTTCTTT.

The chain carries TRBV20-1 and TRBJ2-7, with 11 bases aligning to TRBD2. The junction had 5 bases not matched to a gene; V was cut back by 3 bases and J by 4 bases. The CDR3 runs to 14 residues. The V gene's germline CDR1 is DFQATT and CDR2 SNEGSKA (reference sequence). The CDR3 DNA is TGCAGTGCTAGTTTGCCTAGCGGGAGGTACGAGCAGTACTTC. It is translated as CSASLPSGRYEQYF.

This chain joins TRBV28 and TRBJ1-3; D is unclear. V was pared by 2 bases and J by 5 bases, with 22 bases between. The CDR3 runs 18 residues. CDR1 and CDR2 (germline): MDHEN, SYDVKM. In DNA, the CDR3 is TGTGCCAGCAGTTTAGTGGTCGCGAGGGCCACACAGAGAAACACCATATATTTT. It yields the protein CASSLVVARATQRNTIYF.

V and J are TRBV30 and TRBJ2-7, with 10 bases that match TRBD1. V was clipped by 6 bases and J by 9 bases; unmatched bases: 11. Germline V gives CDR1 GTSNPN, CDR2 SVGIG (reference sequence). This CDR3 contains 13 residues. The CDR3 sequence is CACPGTGAYVQYF. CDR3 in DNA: TGTGCCTGTCCCGGGACAGGGGCTTATGTGCAGTACTTC. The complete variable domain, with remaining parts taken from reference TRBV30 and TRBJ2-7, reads SQTIHQWPATLVQPVGSPLSLECTVEGTSNPNLYWYRQAAGRGLQLLFYSVGIGQISSEVPQNLSASRPQDRQFILSSKKLLLSDSGFYLCACPGTGAYVQYFGPGTRLTVT.

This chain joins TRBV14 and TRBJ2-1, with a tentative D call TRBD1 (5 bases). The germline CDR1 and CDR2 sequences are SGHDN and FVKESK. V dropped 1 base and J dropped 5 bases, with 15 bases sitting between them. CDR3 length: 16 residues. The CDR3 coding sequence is TGTGCCAGCAGCCAAGGTTGGCAGGGATATGACAATGAGCAGTTCTTC. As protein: CASSQGWQGYDNEQFF.

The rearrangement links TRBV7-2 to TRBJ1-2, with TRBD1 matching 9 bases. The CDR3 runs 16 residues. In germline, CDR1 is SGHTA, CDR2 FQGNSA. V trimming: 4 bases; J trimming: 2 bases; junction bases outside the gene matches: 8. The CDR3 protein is CASSSGPGQGNYGYTF. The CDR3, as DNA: TGTGCCAGCAGCTCAGGTCCGGGACAGGGAAACTATGGCTACACCTTC.

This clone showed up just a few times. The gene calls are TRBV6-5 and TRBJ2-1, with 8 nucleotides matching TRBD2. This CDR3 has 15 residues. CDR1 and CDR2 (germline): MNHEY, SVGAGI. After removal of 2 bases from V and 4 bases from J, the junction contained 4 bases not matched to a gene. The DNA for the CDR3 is TGTGCCAGCAGTTACGGCGCTAGCGGGTACAATGAGCAGTTCTTC. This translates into CASSYGASGYNEQFF.

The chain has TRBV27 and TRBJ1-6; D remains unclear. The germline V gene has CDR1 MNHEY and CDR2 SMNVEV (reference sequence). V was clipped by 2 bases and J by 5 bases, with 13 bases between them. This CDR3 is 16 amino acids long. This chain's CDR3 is CASSLVPGGNNSPLHF. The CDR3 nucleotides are TGTGCCAGCAGTTTAGTTCCAGGAGGGAATAATTCACCCCTCCACTTT.

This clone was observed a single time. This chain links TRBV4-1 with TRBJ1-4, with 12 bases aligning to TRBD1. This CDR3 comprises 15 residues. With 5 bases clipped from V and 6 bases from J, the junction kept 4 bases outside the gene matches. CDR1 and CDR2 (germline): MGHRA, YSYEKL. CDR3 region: CASSGTGGPYEKLFF. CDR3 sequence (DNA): TGCGCCAGCAGCGGGACAGGGGGCCCGTATGAAAAACTGTTTTTT.